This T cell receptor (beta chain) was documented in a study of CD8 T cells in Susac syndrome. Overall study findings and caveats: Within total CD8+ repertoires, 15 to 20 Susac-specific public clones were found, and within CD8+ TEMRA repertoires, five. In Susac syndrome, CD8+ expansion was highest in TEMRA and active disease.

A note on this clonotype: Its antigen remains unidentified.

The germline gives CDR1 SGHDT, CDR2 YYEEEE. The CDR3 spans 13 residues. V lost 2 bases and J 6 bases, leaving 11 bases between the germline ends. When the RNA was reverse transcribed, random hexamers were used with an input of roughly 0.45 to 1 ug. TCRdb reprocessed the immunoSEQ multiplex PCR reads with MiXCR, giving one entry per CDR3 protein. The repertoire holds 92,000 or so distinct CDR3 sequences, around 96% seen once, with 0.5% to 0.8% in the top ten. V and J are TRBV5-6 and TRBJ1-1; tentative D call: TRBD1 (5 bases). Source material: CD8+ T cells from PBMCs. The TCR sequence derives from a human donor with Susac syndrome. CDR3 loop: CASSLGRDAEAFF. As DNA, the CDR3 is TGTGCCAGCAGCTTAGGAAGGGACGCTGAAGCTTTCTTT.